The entry that follows covers one TCR beta chain sequence. The antigen it binds to is not known. Per-base qualities were not stored, and no clone one base away is much larger. For TCRbeta CDR3 sequencing, genomic DNA was extracted from sorted cells using the QIAGEN DNeasy Blood and Tissue Kit. High-throughput TCRbeta CDR3 sequencing, which included PCR amplification with bias correction and internal controls, was done commercially through immunoSEQ. In the original analysis: Unique productive TCRbeta sequences were defined by CDR3 nucleotide sequence where primers matched, otherwise by CDR3 amino acid sequence with Vbeta and Jbeta genes. Sorting error was corrected by removing sequences shared between sorted populations at a frequency ratio of 2:1 or less, and the remaining shared sequences were assigned to the higher population. A sequence counted as donor-reactive if, in CFSE-low cells, the sequence had a frequency of at least 0.01% and was expanded at least 5-fold compared with unstimulated cells. Jensen-Shannon divergence, calculated on the top 100 TCRbeta sequences ranked by frequency, was used to quantify repertoire divergence. For any sample with multiple sequencing runs, sorting error was corrected in each run separately before the runs were pooled. This is the immuneACCESS table as TCRdb keeps it, with only in-frame sequences that have V and J called. A part of the clones is gone; compared with another copy, unresolved V genes explain less than half, and the rest is unexplained. The V and J calls and the clone size are those of that table, but D and trimming were determined from the DNA. In this sample the table shows about 100,000 clones, 80% to 95% of which occur a single time. More than 1.5% of the sample lies in the top ten.

Cut back by 3 bases and 4 bases, the V and J ends lie 9 bases apart. The CDR3 sequence holds 13 residues, the cysteine and phenylalanine included. The CDR3 DNA has 39 bases and is translated from base 1. The germline V gene (reference sequence) gives CDR1 as LNHDA and CDR2 as SQIVND. The transplants used related donors along with nonmyeloablative bone marrow transplantation, and in the human trials mixed chimerism was transient. Thawed PBMCs were FACS-sorted into unstimulated Tregs (CD4+CD25+CD127-), CD4+ non-Tregs (CD4+CD25-), CD4 cells and CD8 cells. The patients were a handful of recipients of combined kidney and bone marrow transplants from the ITN036ST trial, and samples were available only for these trial subjects. Healthy control blood was separated into PBMCs by Ficoll density gradient and cryopreserved, and patient PBMCs were collected both before and after transplant. These data are taken from a study of Tregs in tolerant kidney transplant recipients (dated by TCRdb to between 2018 and 2020). Turning to the overall study: The study applied TCRbeta sequencing to find donor-specific regulatory T cells before combined kidney and bone marrow transplantation and then followed those same cells after transplant.

Paper-wide results and their limitations: Donor-specific Treg expansion was found to exceed global Treg expansion in tolerant patients, suggesting antigen-driven rather than nonspecific expansion. The most biologically relevant and donor-specific TCRbeta repertoire appeared to be identified by expanding Tregs with activated donor B cells. Biological reproducibility was not directly assessed, although technical replication error appeared to be minimal. For some patients, the PCR primers changed as time went on, which meant samples from those patients could not be compared with one another at the nucleotide level. Because only a small number of patients were included, the study had limitations, and the results will need to be validated in larger populations as well as under other immunosuppression protocols.

This sequence originates from a human patient who received a combined kidney and bone marrow transplant. Once a transplant has taken place, some T cells may be donor derived. Here the sequenced sample was CD4+ T cells from blood (PBMCs), taken 12 months after the transplant. This chain is built from TRBV19 and TRBJ2-5; matching of 5 bases hints at TRBD2 as the D gene. Here the CDR3 is given as CASSIYGGETQYF. The DNA sequence follows: TGTGCCAGTAGTATCTATGGAGGAGAGACCCAGTACTTC. Full variable domain (CDR3 extended with the reference TRBV19 and TRBJ2-5 proteins): DGGITQSPKYLFRKEGQNVTLSCEQNLNHDAMYWYRQDPGQGLRLIYYSQIVNDFQKGDIAEGYSVSREKKESFPLTVTSAQKNPTAFYLCASSIYGGETQYFGPGTRLLVL.